Shown below are 4 T cell receptor beta chains from a single sample sequenced in a study of blood T cell repertoires in COVID-19. Produced via immunoSEQ multiplex PCR; TCRdb's table is partial and in-frame only. The sample comprises 240,000 or so clones, roughly nine tenths of which are singletons, and 6% to 9% rests with the top ten. The specimen sequenced was peripheral blood. These receptors all come from a man in his fifties or sixties who had recovered from COVID-19.

This clone was detected a few times. The V call is TRBV2, the J call TRBJ2-7; 8 bases fit TRBD1. V shed 6 bases, J shed 7 bases, and the junction held 11 bases outside the gene matches. The germline V gene encodes CDR1 SNHLY and CDR2 FYNNEI. The CDR3 contains 14 residues. The CDR3 loop reads CASRPDRDFGEQYF. CDR3 in DNA: TGTGCCAGCAGGCCGGACAGGGACTTCGGGGAGCAGTACTTC.

For the CDR3, the DNA is TGTGCCAGCAGCGCCCGACTAGCGGGGGGTTCCAATGAGCAGTTCTTC. Translated: CASSARLAGGSNEQFF. The genes are TRBV3-1 (or the pseudogene TRBV3-2) and TRBJ2-1, with 13 nucleotides matching TRBD2. V shed 5 bases and J 6 bases; nucleotides not matched to a gene: 7. This CDR3 is 16 amino acids long. CDR1 and CDR2 from the germline V gene are LGHDT and YNNKEL (reference sequence).

This clone showed up just once. The chain carries TRBV19 and TRBJ2-1; 9 positions match TRBD2. Germline values: CDR1 LNHDA, CDR2 SQIVND (reference sequence). J was trimmed by 10 bases and V by 5 bases; bases with no gene match: 12. The CDR3 covers 15 residues. The CDR3 region is CASSRSGGPLAEQFF. CDR3 DNA sequence: TGTGCCAGTAGTCGTAGCGGGGGTCCCTTGGCGGAGCAGTTCTTC.

The V call is TRBV5-1, the J call TRBJ2-3, with D maybe TRBD1 (5 bases). The CDR3 sequence is 14 residues long. The V end was cut by 4 bases, the J end by 1 base, with 10 bases between. Looked up from germline, CDR1 is SGHRS and CDR2 is YFSETQ. Here the CDR3 DNA reads TGCGCCAGCAGCCGACCCAGGGGCACAGATACGCAGTATTTT. Amino acid sequence: CASSRPRGTDTQYF.